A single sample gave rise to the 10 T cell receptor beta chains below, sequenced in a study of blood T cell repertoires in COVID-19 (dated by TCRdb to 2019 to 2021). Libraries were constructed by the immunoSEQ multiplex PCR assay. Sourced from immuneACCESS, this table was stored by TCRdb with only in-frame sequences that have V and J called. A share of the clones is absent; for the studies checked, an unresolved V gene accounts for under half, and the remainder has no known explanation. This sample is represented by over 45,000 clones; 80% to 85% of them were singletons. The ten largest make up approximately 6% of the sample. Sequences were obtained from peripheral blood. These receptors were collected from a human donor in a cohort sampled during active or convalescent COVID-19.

This CDR3 reads CASSGQFNQPQHF. CDR3 bases: TGTGCCAGCTCTGGACAGTTCAATCAGCCCCAGCATTTT. The rearrangement joins TRBV6-6 to TRBJ1-5, with D perhaps TRBD1 (6 bases). CDR1 is MNHNY, CDR2 SVGAGI, per germline (reference sequence). CDR3 length equals 13 residues. V lost 8 bases, J lost 3 bases, and 11 bases lay in between.

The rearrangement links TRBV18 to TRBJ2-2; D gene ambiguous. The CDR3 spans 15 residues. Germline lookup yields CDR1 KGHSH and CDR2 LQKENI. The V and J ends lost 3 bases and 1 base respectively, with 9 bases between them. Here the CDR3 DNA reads TGTGCCAGCTCACCCCGCGGCGTGAACACCGGGGAGCTGTTTTTT. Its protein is CASSPRGVNTGELFF.

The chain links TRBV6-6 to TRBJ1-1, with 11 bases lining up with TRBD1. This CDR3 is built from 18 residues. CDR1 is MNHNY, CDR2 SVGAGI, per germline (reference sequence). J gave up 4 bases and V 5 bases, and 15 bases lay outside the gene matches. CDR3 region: CASSPSRTGGAPGTEAFF. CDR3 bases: TGTGCCAGCAGTCCCTCGCGGACAGGGGGCGCCCCGGGCACTGAAGCTTTCTTT.

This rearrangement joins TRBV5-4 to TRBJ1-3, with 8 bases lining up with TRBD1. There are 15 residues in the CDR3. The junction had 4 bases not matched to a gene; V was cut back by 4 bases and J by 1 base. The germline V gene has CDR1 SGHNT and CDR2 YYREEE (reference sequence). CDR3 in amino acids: CASSQQGASGNTIYF. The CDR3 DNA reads TGTGCCAGCAGCCAGCAGGGGGCGTCTGGAAACACCATATATTTT.

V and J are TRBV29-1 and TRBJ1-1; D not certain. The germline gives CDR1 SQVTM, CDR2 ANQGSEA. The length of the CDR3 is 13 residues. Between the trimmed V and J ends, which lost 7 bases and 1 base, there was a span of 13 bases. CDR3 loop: CSGYDRRNTEAFF. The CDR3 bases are TGCAGCGGCTACGATAGGAGGAACACTGAAGCTTTCTTT. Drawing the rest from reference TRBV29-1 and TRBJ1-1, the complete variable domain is SAVISQKPSRDICQRGTSLTIQCQVDSQVTMMFWYRQQPGQSLTLIATANQGSEATYESGFVIDKFPISRPNLTFSTLTVSNMSPEDSSIYLCSGYDRRNTEAFFGQGTRLTVV.

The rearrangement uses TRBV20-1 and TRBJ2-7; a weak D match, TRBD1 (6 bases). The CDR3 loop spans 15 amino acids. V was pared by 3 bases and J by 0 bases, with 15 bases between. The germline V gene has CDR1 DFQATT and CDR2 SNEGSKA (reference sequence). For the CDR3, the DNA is TGCAGTGCTAGTGACAGGAAAAGAGCCTCCTACGAGCAGTACTTC. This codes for CSASDRKRASYEQYF.

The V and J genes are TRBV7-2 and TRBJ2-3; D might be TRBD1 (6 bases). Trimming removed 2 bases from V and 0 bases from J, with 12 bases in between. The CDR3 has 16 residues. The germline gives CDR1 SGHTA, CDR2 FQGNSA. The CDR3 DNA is TGTGCCAGCAGCTTACCCAGGGGTTTCAGCACAGATACGCAGTATTTT. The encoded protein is CASSLPRGFSTDTQYF. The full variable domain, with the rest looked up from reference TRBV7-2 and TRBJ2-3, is GAGVSQSPSNKVTEKGKDVELRCDPISGHTALYWYRQSLGQGLEFLIYFQGNSAPDKSGLPSDRFSAERTGGSVSTLTIQRTQQEDSAVYLCASSLPRGFSTDTQYFGPGTRLTVL.

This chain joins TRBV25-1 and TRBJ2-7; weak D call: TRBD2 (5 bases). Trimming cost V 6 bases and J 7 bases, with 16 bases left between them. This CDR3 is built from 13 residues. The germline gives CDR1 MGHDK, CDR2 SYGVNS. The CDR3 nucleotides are TGTGCCAGCAGCACACTCCCTCCGGGGGAGCAGTACTTC. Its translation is CASSTLPPGEQYF.

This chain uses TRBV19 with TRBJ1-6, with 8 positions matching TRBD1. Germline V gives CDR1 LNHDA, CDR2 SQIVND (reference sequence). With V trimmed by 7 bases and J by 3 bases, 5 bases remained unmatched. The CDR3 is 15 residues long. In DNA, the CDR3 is TGTGCCAGTACCTTGGACAGGGTCTATAATTCACCCCTCCACTTT. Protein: CASTLDRVYNSPLHF.

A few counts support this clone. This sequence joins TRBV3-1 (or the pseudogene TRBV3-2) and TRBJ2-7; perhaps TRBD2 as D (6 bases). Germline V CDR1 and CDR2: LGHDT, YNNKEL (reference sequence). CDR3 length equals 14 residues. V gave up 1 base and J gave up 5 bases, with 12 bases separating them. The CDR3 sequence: CASSQVLGRNEQYF. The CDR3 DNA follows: TGTGCCAGCAGCCAAGTTCTGGGGAGGAACGAGCAGTACTTC.